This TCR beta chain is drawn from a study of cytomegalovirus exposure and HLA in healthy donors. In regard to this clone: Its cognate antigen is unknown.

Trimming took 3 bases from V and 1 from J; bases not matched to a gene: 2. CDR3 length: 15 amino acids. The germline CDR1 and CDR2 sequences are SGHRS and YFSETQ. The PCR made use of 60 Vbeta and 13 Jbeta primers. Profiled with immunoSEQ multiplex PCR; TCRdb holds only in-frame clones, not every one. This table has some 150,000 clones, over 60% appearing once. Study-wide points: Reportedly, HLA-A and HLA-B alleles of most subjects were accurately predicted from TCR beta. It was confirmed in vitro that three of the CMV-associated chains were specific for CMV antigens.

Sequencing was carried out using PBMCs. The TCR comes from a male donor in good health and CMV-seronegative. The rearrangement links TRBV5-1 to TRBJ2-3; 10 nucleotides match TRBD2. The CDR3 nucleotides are TGCGCCAGCAGCTCAGGGACTAGCGGCACAGATACGCAGTATTTT. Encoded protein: CASSSGTSGTDTQYF.